This T cell receptor beta chain stems from a study of T cell responses to AZD1222 COVID-19 vaccine. The method was immunoSEQ multiplex PCR; TCRdb's version includes in-frame clones alone and lacks a portion of them. The sample yields 73,000 or so clones, less than 85% seen once. This CDR3 has 13 residues. Germline CDR1 KGHDR, CDR2 SFDVKD. V dropped 9 bases and J dropped 0 bases, with 10 bases sitting between them. The clonotype was recovered from an adult who received the AZD1222 COVID-19 vaccine. This sample comprised peripheral blood, obtained 28 days after the second AZD1222 dose. J is TRBJ2-5 and V is TRBV24-1, with D perhaps TRBD1 (6 bases). Written as DNA, the CDR3 is TGTGCCACCTCAGACAGGAACCAAGAGACCCAGTACTTC. Its translation is CATSDRNQETQYF.